Presented here are 13 T cell receptor beta chains from one specimen sequenced in a study of Tregs in tolerant kidney transplant recipients. Recipients received nonmyeloablative bone marrow transplants from related graft donors, with transient mixed chimerism. Produced via immunoSEQ multiplex PCR; TCRdb's table is partial and in-frame only. The sample includes approximately 90,000 clones, over 85% of them seen just once. The specimen comprised CD4+ T cells from blood (PBMCs), sampled 12 months after the transplant. These receptors all stem from a human patient who received a combined kidney and bone marrow transplant. Some of these T cells may belong to the graft donor.

The chain recombines TRBV9 with TRBJ2-7; 8 bases agree with TRBD1. V shed 3 bases and J 3 bases; nucleotides not matched to a gene: 8. This CDR3 comprises 15 residues. Per the germline V gene, CDR1 is SGDLS and CDR2 is YYNGEE. The CDR3 spells CASSATGQEIYEQYF. CDR3 DNA: TGTGCCAGCAGCGCGACGGGACAGGAGATCTACGAGCAGTACTTC. The complete variable domain, with remaining parts taken from reference TRBV9 and TRBJ2-7, reads DSGVTQTPKHLITATGQRVTLRCSPRSGDLSVYWYQQSLDQGLQFLIQYYNGEERAKGNILERFSAQQFPDLHSELNLSSLELGDSALYFCASSATGQEIYEQYFGPGTRLTVT.

The genes are TRBV15 and TRBJ2-5, with 9 bases that match TRBD1. CDR1 LNHNV and CDR2 YYDKDF come from the germline V gene (reference sequence). With V trimmed by 0 bases and J by 6 bases, 8 bases remained unmatched. This CDR3 has 16 residues. Here the CDR3 DNA reads TGTGCCACCAGCAGAGAGGGAACCGGGACAGGGAAGACCCAGTACTTC. Its translation: CATSREGTGTGKTQYF.

This sequence joins TRBV21-1 and TRBJ2-7; the table assigns TRBD2, which was not confirmed against the DNA. TRBV21-1 is termed a pseudogene. The CDR3 has 18 residues. CDR3 DNA: TGTGCCAGCAACCTGACTAGCGGGAGGCCCGTTGTTGCCTACGAGCAGTACTTC. This codes for CASNLTSGRPVVAYEQYF.

The chain carries TRBV2 and TRBJ1-4, with a weak D call TRBD1 (6 bases). Germline V CDR1 and CDR2: SNHLY, FYNNEI. CDR3 length: 15 residues. Trimming removed 4 bases at V and 0 bases at J, with 9 bases between. The CDR3 sequence is CASSAGTSTNEKLFF. DNA of the CDR3: TGTGCCAGCAGTGCCGGGACATCAACTAATGAAAAACTGTTTTTT.

This chain uses TRBV7-9 with TRBJ1-6; 7 nucleotides align to TRBD1. The CDR3 sequence is 14 residues long. The J segment lost 7 bases and the V segment lost 6 bases, leaving 6 bases of the junction unmatched. Germline V CDR1 and CDR2: SEHNR, FQNEAQ (reference sequence). CDR3: CASRIGTANSPLHF. The CDR3, as DNA: TGTGCCAGCAGGATCGGGACAGCAAATTCACCCCTCCACTTT.

The chain is built from TRBV5-6 and TRBJ2-7, with D tentatively TRBD2 (6 bases). CDR3 length: 14 residues. V lost 4 bases and J 1 base, leaving 12 bases between the germline ends. Germline CDR1 is SGHDT and CDR2 is YYEEEE. CDR3 residues: CASSTGTQSYEQYF. CDR3 DNA sequence: TGTGCCAGCAGCACCGGGACTCAGTCCTACGAGCAGTACTTC.

The V call is TRBV5-1, the J call TRBJ2-7; 9 nucleotides agree with TRBD1. Germline CDR1 and CDR2: SGHRS and YFSETQ. This CDR3 contains 14 residues. The junction had 5 bases not matched to a gene; V was cut back by 0 bases and J by 7 bases. For the CDR3, the DNA is TGCGCCAGCAGCTTGGTACAGGGGGCAGGGGAGCAGTACTTC. Its translation is CASSLVQGAGEQYF.

This clone appeared a single time. The chain uses TRBV5-1 and TRBJ1-4, with 8 nucleotides matching TRBD1. After removal of 7 bases from V and 2 bases from J, the junction contained 13 bases not matched to a gene. The CDR3 spans 17 residues. Germline-derived CDR1 and CDR2 are SGHRS and YFSETQ. CDR3 in DNA: TGCGCCAGCCGGACAGGGCTATCGTTTCCGACTAATGAAAAACTGTTTTTT. Amino acids: CASRTGLSFPTNEKLFF.

J is TRBJ1-5 and V is TRBV11-2; D not resolved. V lost 3 bases, J lost 6 bases, and 15 bases lay in between. The CDR3 is made up of 15 amino acids. From germline, CDR1 is SGHAT and CDR2 FQNNGV. In nucleotides, the CDR3 is TGTGCCAGCAGCTTCGATGGGAGCGGTAGTCAGCCCCAGCATTTT. Protein: CASSFDGSGSQPQHF.

The V and J genes are TRBV19 and TRBJ1-1; possible D gene TRBD1, 6 bases. The CDR3 totals 12 residues. Deletions cut 3 bases from V and 6 bases from J, with 8 bases between. In germline, CDR1 is LNHDA, CDR2 SQIVND (reference sequence). CDR3 in DNA: TGTGCCAGTAGTATTAACAGGGCTGAAGCTTTCTTT. As protein: CASSINRAEAFF.

The J gene is TRBJ2-1, the V gene TRBV11-2; 7 positions match TRBD1. The CDR3 covers 13 residues. Losses at the gene ends were 5 bases for V and 8 bases for J; bases not matched to a gene: 6. The germline V gene encodes CDR1 SGHAT and CDR2 FQNNGV. Here the CDR3 reads CASSPSDRHEQFF. The DNA of the CDR3 is TGTGCCAGCAGCCCGTCGGACAGGCATGAGCAGTTCTTC.

The V call is TRBV18, the J call TRBJ2-4; 9 bases line up with TRBD1. Germline loops: CDR1 KGHSH, CDR2 LQKENI. The CDR3 consists of 16 residues. V shed 3 bases, J shed 8 bases, and the junction held 11 bases outside the gene matches. Here the CDR3 reads CASSPNKQGATDIQYF. DNA of the CDR3: TGTGCCAGCTCACCCAATAAACAGGGGGCTACTGACATTCAGTACTTC.

This clone was detected only once. The chain uses TRBV7-3 and TRBJ2-1, with a possible D match to TRBD2 (5 bases). In germline, CDR1 is SGHTA, CDR2 FQGTGA. Trimming removed 5 bases from V and 0 bases from J, with 14 bases in between. CDR3 length equals 16 residues. In nucleotides, the CDR3 is TGTGCCAGCAGCCCCTCTTGGGAGTTCTCCTACAATGAGCAGTTCTTC. This translates into CASSPSWEFSYNEQFF.